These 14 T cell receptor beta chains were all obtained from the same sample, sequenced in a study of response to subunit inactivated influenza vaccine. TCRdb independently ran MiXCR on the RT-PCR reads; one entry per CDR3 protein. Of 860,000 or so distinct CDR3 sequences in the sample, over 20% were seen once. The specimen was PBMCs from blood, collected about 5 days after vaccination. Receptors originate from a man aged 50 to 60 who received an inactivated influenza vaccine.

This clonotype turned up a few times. The CDR3, as DNA: TGTGCCACCAGTCAAACAGGGCCCTACGAGCAGTACTTC. It yields the protein CATSQTGPYEQYF. The chain combines TRBV24-1 with TRBJ2-7, with D possibly being TRBD1 (6 bases). The CDR3 runs to 13 residues. Germline CDR1 and CDR2: KGHDR and SFDVKD. V gave up 6 bases and J gave up 2 bases, with 10 bases separating them.

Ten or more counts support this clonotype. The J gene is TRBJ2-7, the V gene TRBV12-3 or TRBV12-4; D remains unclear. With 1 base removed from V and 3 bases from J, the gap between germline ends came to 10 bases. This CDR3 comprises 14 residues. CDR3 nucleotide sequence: TGTGCCAGCAGTTTAGAGGCAGGTTACTACGAGCAGTACTTC. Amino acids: CASSLEAGYYEQYF.

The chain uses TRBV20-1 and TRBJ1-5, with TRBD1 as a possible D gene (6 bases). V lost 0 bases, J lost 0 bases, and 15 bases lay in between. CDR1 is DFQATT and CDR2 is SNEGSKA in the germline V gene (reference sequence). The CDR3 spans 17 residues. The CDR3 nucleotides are TGCAGTGCTAGAGATTTACAGGGCCCAGGTAGCAATCAGCCCCAGCATTTT. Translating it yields CSARDLQGPGSNQPQHF.

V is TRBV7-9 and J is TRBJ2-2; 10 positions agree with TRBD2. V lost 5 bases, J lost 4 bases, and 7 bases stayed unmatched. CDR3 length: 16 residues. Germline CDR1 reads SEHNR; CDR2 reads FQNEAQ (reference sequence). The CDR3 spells CASSHSGGRGTGELFF. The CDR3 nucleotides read TGTGCCAGCAGCCATAGCGGGGGGCGCGGCACCGGGGAGCTGTTTTTT. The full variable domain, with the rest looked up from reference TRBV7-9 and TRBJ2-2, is DTGVSQNPRHKITKRGQNVTFRCDPISEHNRLYWYRQTLGQGPEFLTYFQNEAQLEKSRLLSDRFSAERPKGSFSTLEIQRTEQGDSAMYLCASSHSGGRGTGELFFGEGSRLTVL.

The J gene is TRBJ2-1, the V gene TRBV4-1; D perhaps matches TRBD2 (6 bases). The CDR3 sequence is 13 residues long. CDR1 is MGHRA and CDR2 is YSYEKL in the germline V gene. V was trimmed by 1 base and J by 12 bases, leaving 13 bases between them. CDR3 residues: CASSQGRVLGQFF. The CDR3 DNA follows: TGCGCCAGCAGCCAAGGGAGGGTTTTAGGGCAGTTCTTC.

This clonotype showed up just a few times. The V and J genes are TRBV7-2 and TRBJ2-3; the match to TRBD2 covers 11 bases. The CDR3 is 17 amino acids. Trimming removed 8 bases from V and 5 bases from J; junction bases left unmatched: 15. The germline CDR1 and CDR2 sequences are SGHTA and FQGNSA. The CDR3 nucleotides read TGTGCCAGCTCCGAGCTTAGCGGGAGGGCGGGGATAGATACGCAGTATTTT. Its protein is CASSELSGRAGIDTQYF.

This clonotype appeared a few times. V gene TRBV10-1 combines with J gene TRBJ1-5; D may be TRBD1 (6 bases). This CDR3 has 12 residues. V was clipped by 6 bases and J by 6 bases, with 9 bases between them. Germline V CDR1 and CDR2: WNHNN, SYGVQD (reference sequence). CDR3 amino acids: CASSSGAQPQHF. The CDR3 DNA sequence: TGCGCCAGCAGCTCAGGGGCTCAGCCCCAGCATTTT.

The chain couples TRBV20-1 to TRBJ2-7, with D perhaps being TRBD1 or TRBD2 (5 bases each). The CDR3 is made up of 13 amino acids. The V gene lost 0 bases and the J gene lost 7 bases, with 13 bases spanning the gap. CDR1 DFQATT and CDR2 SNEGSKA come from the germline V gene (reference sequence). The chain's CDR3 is CSARDLRGQEQYF. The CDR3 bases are TGCAGTGCTAGAGATCTTCGGGGCCAAGAGCAGTACTTC.

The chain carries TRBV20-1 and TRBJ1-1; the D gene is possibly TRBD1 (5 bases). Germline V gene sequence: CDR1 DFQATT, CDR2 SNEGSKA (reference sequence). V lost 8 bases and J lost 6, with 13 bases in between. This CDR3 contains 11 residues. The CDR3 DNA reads TGCAGTTTATTCCGGGGCTCTGAAGCTTTCTTT. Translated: CSLFRGSEAFF.

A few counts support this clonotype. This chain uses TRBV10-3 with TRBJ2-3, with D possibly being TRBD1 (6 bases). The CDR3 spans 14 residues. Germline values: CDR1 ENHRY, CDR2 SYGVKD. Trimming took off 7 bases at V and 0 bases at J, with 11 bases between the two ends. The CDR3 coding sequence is TGTGCCATCAAATGGACAGATAGCACAGATACGCAGTATTTT. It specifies CAIKWTDSTDTQYF.

Written as DNA, the CDR3 is TGTGCCAGCAGACCGGGACAGAATGAAAAACTGTTTTTT. It translates to CASRPGQNEKLFF. This sequence joins TRBV12-3 or TRBV12-4 and TRBJ1-4, with TRBD1 matching over 7 bases. V was clipped by 6 bases and J by 5 bases; unmatched bases: 3. The CDR3 runs to 13 residues.

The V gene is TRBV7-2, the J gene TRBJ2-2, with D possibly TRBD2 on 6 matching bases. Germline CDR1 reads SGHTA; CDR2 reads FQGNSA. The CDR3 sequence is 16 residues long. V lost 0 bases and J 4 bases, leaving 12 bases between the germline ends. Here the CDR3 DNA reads TGTGCCAGCAGCTTAGCCGGGAGCGGCGTCACCGGGGAGCTGTTTTTT. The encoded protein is CASSLAGSGVTGELFF.

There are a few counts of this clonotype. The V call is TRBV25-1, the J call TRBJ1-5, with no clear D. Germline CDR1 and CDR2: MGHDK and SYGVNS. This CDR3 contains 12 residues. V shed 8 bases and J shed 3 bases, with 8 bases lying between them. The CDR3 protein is CASRQINQPQHF. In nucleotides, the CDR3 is TGTGCCAGCCGACAAATCAATCAGCCCCAGCATTTT.

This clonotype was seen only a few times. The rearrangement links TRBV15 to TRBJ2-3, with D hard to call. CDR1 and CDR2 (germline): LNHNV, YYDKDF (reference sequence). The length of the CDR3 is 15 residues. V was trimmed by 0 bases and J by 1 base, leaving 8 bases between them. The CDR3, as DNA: TGTGCCACCAGCAGAGAAAAGCGTGGCACAGATACGCAGTATTTT. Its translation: CATSREKRGTDTQYF.